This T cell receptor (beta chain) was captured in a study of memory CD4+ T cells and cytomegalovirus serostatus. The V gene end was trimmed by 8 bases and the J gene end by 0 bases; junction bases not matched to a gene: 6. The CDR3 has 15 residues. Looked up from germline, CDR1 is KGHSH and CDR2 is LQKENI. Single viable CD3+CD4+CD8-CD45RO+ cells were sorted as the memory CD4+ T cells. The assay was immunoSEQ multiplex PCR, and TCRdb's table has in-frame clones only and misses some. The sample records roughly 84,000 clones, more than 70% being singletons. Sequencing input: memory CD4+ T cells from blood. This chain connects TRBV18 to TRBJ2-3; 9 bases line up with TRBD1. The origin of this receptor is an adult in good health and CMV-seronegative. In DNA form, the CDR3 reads TGTGCCAGCGCCCTCGGACAGGGGAGCACAGATACGCAGTATTTT. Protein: CASALGQGSTDTQYF.